These 23 T cell receptor beta chains were all obtained from the same sample, sequenced in a study of Tregs in tolerant kidney transplant recipients. TCRdb keeps only in-frame clones here, not all; method: immunoSEQ multiplex PCR. The data hold 85,000 to 90,000 clones, with 90% to 95% observed a single time. The sample taken for sequencing was CD8+ T cells from blood. The receptors were gathered from a human donor in good health.

The chain uses TRBV15 and TRBJ1-1, with D uncertain. Trimming pared 5 bases from V and 4 bases from J, leaving 11 bases between. CDR1 and CDR2 (germline): LNHNV, YYDKDF (reference sequence). CDR3 length: 13 residues. CDR3 residues: CATSAGDRTEAFF. The CDR3 region has the DNA TGTGCCACCAGCGCGGGAGATCGCACTGAAGCTTTCTTT.

This chain connects TRBV12-5 to TRBJ2-2; 10 nucleotides match TRBD1. V lost 6 bases, J lost 5 bases, and 9 bases stayed unmatched. The CDR3 runs 16 residues. In germline, CDR1 is LGHNT, CDR2 FRNRAP. CDR3 loop: CASGPPDRGQTGELFF. CDR3 in DNA: TGTGCTAGTGGCCCCCCCGACAGGGGGCAAACCGGGGAGCTGTTTTTT.

The rearrangement links TRBV5-4 to TRBJ1-1; D gene uncertain. Germline assignment: CDR1 SGHNT and CDR2 YYREEE (reference sequence). The CDR3 totals 15 residues. Deletions cut 1 base from V and 0 bases from J, with 10 bases between. The CDR3 DNA reads TGTGCCAGCAGCTTGAGTGGGCTAATGAACACTGAAGCTTTCTTT. This translates into CASSLSGLMNTEAFF.

This rearrangement joins TRBV9 to TRBJ2-7, with TRBD1 identical over 8 bases. This CDR3 comprises 16 residues. The junction had 12 bases not matched to a gene; V was cut back by 0 bases and J by 7 bases. CDR1 and CDR2 from the germline V gene are SGDLS and YYNGEE. The CDR3 DNA reads TGTGCCAGCAGCGTAGCATCACAGGGGGTGTTTGGGGAGCAGTACTTC. Translating gives CASSVASQGVFGEQYF.

This sequence joins TRBV30 and TRBJ2-7; D is unclear. With 0 bases removed from V and 5 bases from J, the gap between germline ends came to 5 bases. The CDR3 runs 11 residues. Germline V gene lookup returns CDR1 GTSNPN and CDR2 SVGIG (reference sequence). CDR3 sequence: CAWSVRDEQYF. CDR3 nucleotide sequence: TGTGCCTGGAGTGTTAGAGACGAGCAGTACTTC.

The V call is TRBV7-7, the J call TRBJ2-5, with 11 bases lining up with TRBD2. Germline V gene lookup returns CDR1 SSHAT and CDR2 FNYEAQ (reference sequence). The CDR3 runs to 15 residues. V was pared by 5 bases and J by 5 bases, with 7 bases of the junction left unmatched. The CDR3 sequence: CASSQTSGSAETQYF. CDR3 DNA sequence: TGTGCCAGCAGCCAAACTAGCGGGAGCGCCGAGACCCAGTACTTC.

The genes are TRBV7-9 and TRBJ2-7; 10 nucleotides match TRBD2. This CDR3 is 15 amino acids long. Germline V lookup: CDR1 SEHNR, CDR2 FQNEAQ (reference sequence). V gave up 2 bases and J gave up 5 bases; unmatched junction bases: 6. CDR3 in amino acids: CASSLSAGGPHEQYF. CDR3 bases: TGTGCCAGCAGCTTATCAGCGGGAGGGCCCCACGAGCAGTACTTC.

CDR3 sequence: CASSHPPVRWDEQYF. DNA of the CDR3: TGTGCCAGCAGCCACCCCCCCGTAAGATGGGACGAGCAGTACTTC. The genes are TRBV7-9 and TRBJ2-7, with unresolved D. The CDR3 runs 15 residues. Germline CDR1 is SEHNR and CDR2 is FQNEAQ (reference sequence). Trimming cost V 5 bases and J 5 bases, with 19 bases left between them.

Comment on this clone: At one end the junction does not follow the germline gene, possibly because of a read error. This chain joins TRBV2 and TRBJ1-3; D not certain. The CDR3 has 15 residues. CDR1 and CDR2 (germline): SNHLY, FYNNEI. CDR3 nucleotide sequence: TGTGCCAGCAGCGAAGGCATTGCCCCCGGAAACACCATATATTTT. Its protein is CASSEGIAPGNTIYF.

V gene TRBV6-1 combines with J gene TRBJ2-7; TRBD1 is a possible D gene (6 bases). The CDR3 totals 13 residues. Trimming left V 10 bases short and J 2 bases short, with 15 bases between. Germline CDR1 and CDR2: MNHNS and SASEGT. The CDR3, as DNA: TGTGCCACCGACAAGGACAGCACCTACGAGCAGTACTTC. It yields the protein CATDKDSTYEQYF.

The chain couples TRBV7-9 to TRBJ2-7; a weak D match, TRBD2 (7 bases). Trimming took off 5 bases at V and 5 bases at J, with 16 bases between the two ends. The CDR3 spans 14 residues. Germline V lookup: CDR1 SEHNR, CDR2 FQNEAQ (reference sequence). CDR3 loop: CASSPWGGQDEQYF. CDR3 bases: TGTGCCAGCAGCCCCTGGGGGGGGCAGGACGAGCAGTACTTC. Full variable domain (outside the CDR3, taken from reference TRBV7-9 and TRBJ2-7): DTGVSQNPRHKITKRGQNVTFRCDPISEHNRLYWYRQTLGQGPEFLTYFQNEAQLEKSRLLSDRFSAERPKGSFSTLEIQRTEQGDSAMYLCASSPWGGQDEQYFGPGTRLTVT.

J is TRBJ2-1 and V is TRBV9, with 11 bases identical to TRBD2. The length of the CDR3 is 18 residues. Germline trimming cut 3 bases from V and 4 bases from J; bases unmatched to any gene: 12. Germline loops: CDR1 SGDLS, CDR2 YYNGEE. As DNA, the CDR3 is TGTGCCAGCAGCGCTATCTCAATGATAGCGGGGGGGTACAATGAGCAGTTCTTC. Its translation: CASSAISMIAGGYNEQFF.

The chain employs TRBV5-6 and TRBJ2-5; 11 nucleotides line up with TRBD2. The CDR3 runs 18 residues. V trimming: 0 bases; J trimming: 1 base; junction bases outside the gene matches: 8. In germline, CDR1 is SGHDT, CDR2 YYEEEE. The CDR3 nucleotides are TGTGCCAGCAGCTTGGGGACGCTAGCGGGGGGTCTCCAAGAGACCCAGTACTTC. Protein: CASSLGTLAGGLQETQYF. The full variable domain, completed using reference TRBV5-6 and TRBJ2-5, is DAGVTQSPTHLIKTRGQQVTLRCSPKSGHDTVSWYQQALGQGPQFIFQYYEEEERQRGNFPDRFSGHQFPNYSSELNVNALLLGDSALYLCASSLGTLAGGLQETQYFGPGTRLLVL.

Only one count was recorded for this clone. This CDR3 is CASSEGGLFTEAFF. CDR3 sequence (DNA): TGTGCCAGCAGCGAGGGGGGGCTTTTCACTGAAGCTTTCTTT. The genes are TRBV13 and TRBJ1-1; tentatively, D is TRBD1 (6 bases). The V end was cut by 5 bases, the J end by 4 bases, with 14 bases between. The CDR3 spans 14 residues. The germline V gene encodes CDR1 PRHDT and CDR2 FYEKMQ (reference sequence).

V and J are TRBV5-1 and TRBJ1-1, with no clear D. The germline V gene encodes CDR1 SGHRS and CDR2 YFSETQ. Trimming pared 0 bases from V and 1 base from J, leaving 7 bases between. There are 14 residues in the CDR3. The CDR3 region is CASSLVGQNTEAFF. The CDR3 DNA reads TGCGCCAGCAGCTTGGTTGGCCAGAACACTGAAGCTTTCTTT.

The genes are TRBV6-1 and TRBJ2-1; maybe TRBD2 (6 bases). Germline CDR1 is MNHNS and CDR2 is SASEGT. The V gene lost 3 bases and the J gene lost 6 bases, with 12 bases spanning the gap. The CDR3 is made up of 14 amino acids. CDR3 loop: CASSEAGRFNEQFF. CDR3 nucleotide sequence: TGTGCCAGCAGTGAGGCGGGACGGTTCAATGAGCAGTTCTTC.

The rearrangement joins TRBV29-1 to TRBJ1-2, with D possibly matching TRBD1 (5 bases). Trimming removed 5 bases from V and 8 bases from J, with 21 bases in between. The CDR3 has 14 residues. Germline CDR1 is SQVTM and CDR2 is ANQGSEA. The CDR3 DNA sequence: TGCAGCGTTCCCGGACAAAATTATGGGGGGGGCTACACCTTC. As protein: CSVPGQNYGGGYTF.

The rearrangement joins TRBV4-1 to TRBJ2-1; D unclear. The CDR3 covers 16 residues. The germline gives CDR1 MGHRA, CDR2 YSYEKL. V was trimmed by 3 bases and J by 3 bases, leaving 15 bases between them. This chain's CDR3 is CASSHPIGPSYNEQFF. CDR3 coding DNA: TGCGCCAGCAGCCACCCGATAGGACCCAGCTACAATGAGCAGTTCTTC.

The V call is TRBV11-3, the J call TRBJ2-1, with 14 bases identical to TRBD2. V lost 3 bases and J lost 5; bases outside the gene matches: 6. Germline V lookup: CDR1 SGHNT, CDR2 YENEEA. This CDR3 region has 17 residues. Here the CDR3 reads CASSLGLAGDFDNEQFF. CDR3 nucleotides: TGTGCCAGCAGCTTGGGACTAGCGGGAGATTTCGACAATGAGCAGTTCTTC.

The gene calls are TRBV30 and TRBJ2-7, with TRBD1 matching over 7 bases. This CDR3 region has 16 residues. CDR1 GTSNPN and CDR2 SVGIG come from the germline V gene (reference sequence). Trimming at V came to 3 bases and at J to 0 bases, leaving 11 bases not matched to a gene. CDR3 coding DNA: TGTGCCTGGAGGGACTGGGACAGTGGGTTCTCCTACGAGCAGTACTTC. It encodes CAWRDWDSGFSYEQYF.

The chain joins TRBV7-2 to TRBJ2-3; D is undetermined. V shed 1 base and J shed 3 bases, with 2 bases lying between them. The CDR3 runs to 12 residues. Germline V CDR1 and CDR2: SGHTA, FQGNSA. CDR3 DNA: TGTGCCAGCAGCTTAGGTACAGATACGCAGTATTTT. Protein sequence: CASSLGTDTQYF.

The CDR3, as DNA: TGTGCCAGCAGTGAGATAGCGGGGGCCCAAGAGACCCAGTACTTC. This encodes CASSEIAGAQETQYF. This chain uses TRBV6-4 with TRBJ2-5; TRBD2 aligns across 9 bases. CDR3 length equals 15 residues. The V gene's germline CDR1 is MRHNA and CDR2 SNTAGT. V lost 3 bases, J lost 1 base, and 3 bases stayed unmatched.

The rearrangement uses TRBV5-4 and TRBJ2-7; D call uncertain. This CDR3 comprises 14 residues. V gave up 3 bases and J gave up 2 bases, with 12 bases separating them. Germline V gives CDR1 SGHNT, CDR2 YYREEE (reference sequence). This chain's CDR3 is CASSSDRSTYEQYF. The CDR3 region has the DNA TGTGCCAGCAGCTCGGACCGTTCCACCTACGAGCAGTACTTC.